The 32 T cell receptor beta chains below come from one sample, sequenced in a study of blood T cell repertoires in COVID-19. Here immunoSEQ multiplex PCR was the method, and the copy in TCRdb shows in-frame clones only, minus some. The sample has approximately 390,000 clones, around nine tenths seen once. Sequencing was done on a sample of PBMCs or T cells enriched from blood (not recorded which). All receptors derive from a woman in her fifties or sixties who had recovered from COVID-19.

The rearrangement uses TRBV4-3 and TRBJ1-1; possible D gene TRBD1, 5 bases. The V and J ends lost 5 bases and 0 bases respectively, with 10 bases between them. The CDR3 sequence is 14 residues long. Germline loops: CDR1 LGHNA, CDR2 YSLEER. CDR3: CASSYRSMNTEAFF. The CDR3 DNA reads as TGCGCCAGCAGCTACAGGAGCATGAACACTGAAGCTTTCTTT.

The gene calls are TRBV4-1 and TRBJ1-3; unclear D gene. This CDR3 comprises 17 residues. Looked up from germline, CDR1 is MGHRA and CDR2 is YSYEKL. V lost 1 base to trimming and J lost 0 bases, with 13 bases between them. The CDR3 loop is CASSQVAETSSGNTIYF. CDR3 DNA sequence: TGCGCCAGCAGCCAAGTGGCGGAAACTAGCTCTGGAAACACCATATATTTT.

The V and J genes are TRBV2 and TRBJ2-1; 7 bases agree with TRBD2. V was clipped by 5 bases and J by 2 bases; unmatched bases: 6. The germline CDR1 and CDR2 sequences are SNHLY and FYNNEI. This CDR3 spans 15 amino acids. CDR3 nucleotide sequence: TGTGCCAGCAGTCCTACTAGCGCAACCTACAATGAGCAGTTCTTC. Protein sequence: CASSPTSATYNEQFF.

V and J are TRBV6-1 and TRBJ1-4; D is unresolved. CDR3 length: 14 residues. Germline V CDR1 and CDR2: MNHNS, SASEGT. Trimming pared 0 bases from V and 4 bases from J, leaving 6 bases between. The CDR3 loop is CASSEARNNEKLFF. The DNA of the CDR3 is TGTGCCAGCAGTGAAGCCAGGAATAATGAAAAACTGTTTTTT.

The chain is built from TRBV2 and TRBJ1-2; no firm D call. The CDR3 spans 13 residues. CDR1 is SNHLY and CDR2 is FYNNEI in the germline V gene. V shed 7 bases and J shed 7 bases, with 16 bases lying between them. CDR3 loop: CASIASGSAGYTF. The DNA of the CDR3 is TGTGCCAGCATCGCTTCCGGGTCAGCTGGCTACACCTTC.

The J gene is TRBJ2-3, the V gene TRBV7-2; D is possibly TRBD1 (5 bases). V lost 5 bases and J lost 1, with 10 bases in between. CDR3 size: 14 residues. Looked up from germline, CDR1 is SGHTA and CDR2 is FQGNSA. CDR3 region: CASSNRSRTDTQYF. In DNA form, the CDR3 reads TGTGCCAGCAGCAACAGGTCCCGCACAGATACGCAGTATTTT.

This CDR3 is CASSLSRDRSTNEKLFF. In DNA form, the CDR3 reads TGTGCCAGCAGTTTAAGCCGGGACAGATCAACTAATGAAAAACTGTTTTTT. The chain has TRBV27 and TRBJ1-4; 7 bases fit TRBD1. The CDR3 is 17 amino acids. J gave up 0 bases and V 2 bases, and 6 bases lay outside the gene matches. Germline CDR1 reads MNHEY; CDR2 reads SMNVEV (reference sequence).

This clone showed up just a few times. The rearrangement uses TRBV6-1 and TRBJ1-1; 9 nucleotides line up with TRBD1. The CDR3 contains 15 residues. Trimming cost V 1 base and J 5 bases; bases outside gene matches: 5. From germline, CDR1 is MNHNS and CDR2 SASEGT. CDR3 amino acids: CASSEGDREGTEAFF. CDR3 nucleotides: TGTGCCAGCAGTGAAGGGGACAGGGAAGGGACTGAAGCTTTCTTT.

This chain connects TRBV3-1 (or the pseudogene TRBV3-2) to TRBJ1-2; weak D call: TRBD1 (5 bases). CDR3 length: 16 amino acids. Per the germline V gene, CDR1 is LGHDT and CDR2 is YNNKEL (reference sequence). Trimming removed 4 bases from V and 4 bases from J, with 19 bases in between. CDR3 region: CASSRQGPQSFYGYTF. CDR3 bases: TGTGCCAGCAGCCGCCAGGGTCCGCAATCTTTCTATGGCTACACCTTC.

V is TRBV5-1 and J is TRBJ2-5; a possible D gene is TRBD2 (5 bases). This CDR3 has 14 amino acids. CDR1 is SGHRS, CDR2 YFSETQ, per germline. V dropped 3 bases and J dropped 5 bases, with 14 bases sitting between them. The CDR3 spells CASSSQPTGETQYF. CDR3 DNA sequence: TGCGCCAGCAGCTCCCAACCAACGGGGGAGACCCAGTACTTC.

The chain carries TRBV7-2 and TRBJ1-1; 9 nucleotides match TRBD1. J lost 0 bases, V lost 2 bases, and 4 bases had no gene match. Germline V CDR1 and CDR2: SGHTA, FQGNSA. The CDR3 runs to 16 residues. CDR3 bases: TGTGCCAGCAGCTTATATTACAGGGGGCTGAACACTGAAGCTTTCTTT. Translating gives CASSLYYRGLNTEAFF.

The J gene is TRBJ2-7, the V gene TRBV9; TRBD2 agrees at 10 bases. This CDR3 region has 14 residues. V shed 0 bases, J shed 9 bases, and the junction held 6 bases outside the gene matches. Germline assignment: CDR1 SGDLS and CDR2 YYNGEE. The CDR3 loop reads CASSVGGGTSVQYF. For the CDR3, the DNA is TGTGCCAGCAGCGTAGGGGGCGGGACTAGCGTGCAGTACTTC. Based on the CDR3 plus reference TRBV9 and TRBJ2-7, the full variable domain is DSGVTQTPKHLITATGQRVTLRCSPRSGDLSVYWYQQSLDQGLQFLIQYYNGEERAKGNILERFSAQQFPDLHSELNLSSLELGDSALYFCASSVGGGTSVQYFGPGTRLTVT.

The chain is built from TRBV6-5 and TRBJ1-5, with D possibly TRBD1 on 5 matching bases. Germline V CDR1 and CDR2: MNHEY, SVGAGI. The CDR3 has 15 amino acids. The ends were cut back, 8 bases at V and 3 bases at J, with 17 bases in the middle. In DNA, the CDR3 is TGTGCCAGCGTGTTGGACGACAGCCACAATCAGCCCCAGCATTTT. It is translated as CASVLDDSHNQPQHF.

This clone showed up just once. V usage is TRBV5-6 and J usage is TRBJ1-3; D call uncertain. From germline, CDR1 is SGHDT and CDR2 YYEEEE. CDR3 size: 14 residues. V lost 7 bases and J lost 0, with 11 bases in between. Here the CDR3 reads CASQDTISGNTIYF. The CDR3 DNA is TGTGCCAGCCAGGATACAATCTCTGGAAACACCATATATTTT.

The V and J genes are TRBV9 and TRBJ2-1; D might be TRBD2 (6 bases). This CDR3 is built from 13 residues. Trimming removed 3 bases at V and 6 bases at J, with 10 bases between. Germline V CDR1 and CDR2: SGDLS, YYNGEE. The CDR3, as DNA: TGTGCCAGCAGCGGGGACTCTATCAATGAGCAGTTCTTC. This gives the protein CASSGDSINEQFF.

The chain is built from TRBV7-9 and TRBJ1-6; the D gene is possibly TRBD1 (5 bases). Trimming pared 2 bases from V and 6 bases from J, leaving 8 bases between. This CDR3 has 14 residues. Germline lookup yields CDR1 SEHNR and CDR2 FQNEAQ (reference sequence). The CDR3 sequence is CASSLIGANSPLHF. CDR3 DNA sequence: TGTGCCAGCAGCTTAATAGGGGCTAATTCACCCCTCCACTTT.

The table lists this clone with a count of one. V and J are TRBV10-1 and TRBJ1-1, with D possibly matching TRBD1 (6 bases). The CDR3 contains 13 residues. The germline V gene encodes CDR1 WNHNN and CDR2 SYGVQD (reference sequence). The V end lost 10 bases, the J end lost 3 bases, and 15 bases lay between the germline ends. This chain's CDR3 is CAIKQGCDTEAFF. The DNA for the CDR3 is TGCGCCATCAAACAGGGATGCGACACTGAAGCTTTCTTT.

The genes are TRBV19 and TRBJ2-5; 9 nucleotides line up with TRBD2. This CDR3 has 15 amino acids. CDR1 is LNHDA and CDR2 is SQIVND in the germline V gene (reference sequence). Losses at the gene ends were 5 bases for V and 5 bases for J; bases not matched to a gene: 9. The CDR3 reads CASSDLAGVGETQYF. The CDR3 DNA follows: TGTGCCAGTAGTGATTTAGCGGGGGTAGGCGAGACCCAGTACTTC.

V and J are TRBV2 and TRBJ2-1, with TRBD1 matching over 10 bases. V shed 1 base, J shed 7 bases, and the junction held 1 base outside the gene matches. Germline CDR1 SNHLY, CDR2 FYNNEI. The CDR3 is made up of 14 amino acids. As DNA, the CDR3 is TGTGCCAGCAGTGAAGGGACAGGGGGAAATGAGCAGTTCTTC. Residues: CASSEGTGGNEQFF.

The chain is built from TRBV18 and TRBJ2-1; 10 nucleotides match TRBD2. The CDR3 has 20 residues. The germline gives CDR1 KGHSH, CDR2 LQKENI. Trimming took 1 base from V and 3 from J; bases not matched to a gene: 15. This chain's CDR3 is CASSPLPSGGATANYNEQFF. The CDR3 DNA follows: TGTGCCAGCTCACCACTGCCTAGCGGGGGTGCTACTGCTAACTACAATGAGCAGTTCTTC.

This clone was detected only once. This rearrangement joins TRBV11-2 to TRBJ2-3; TRBD2 aligns across 8 bases. V shed 2 bases, J shed 1 base, and the junction held 2 bases outside the gene matches. The CDR3 sequence is 15 residues long. From germline, CDR1 is SGHAT and CDR2 FQNNGV. The CDR3 bases are TGTGCCAGCAGCTTATACGGGGGGGGCACAGATACGCAGTATTTT. Translation gives CASSLYGGGTDTQYF.

The chain recombines TRBV9 with TRBJ2-5; 9 bases align to TRBD2. V lost 0 bases to trimming and J lost 2 bases; unmatched junction nucleotides: 5. CDR1 SGDLS and CDR2 YYNGEE come from the germline V gene. This CDR3 has 16 amino acids. The CDR3 protein is CASSVGAGGSQETQYF. CDR3 in DNA: TGTGCCAGCAGCGTAGGGGCGGGGGGGTCGCAAGAGACCCAGTACTTC.

The chain uses TRBV5-6 and TRBJ1-1; D may be TRBD1 (6 bases). With 2 bases removed from V and 5 bases from J, the gap between germline ends came to 7 bases. CDR3 length: 12 amino acids. Germline V gene lookup returns CDR1 SGHDT and CDR2 YYEEEE. The CDR3 loop reads CASSFQGTEAFF. As DNA, the CDR3 is TGTGCCAGCAGCTTTCAGGGGACTGAAGCTTTCTTT.

This clone appeared a few times. The V and J genes are TRBV27 and TRBJ2-7; no definite D call. This CDR3 is built from 13 residues. V gave up 10 bases and J gave up 0 bases, with 13 bases separating them. Germline V gene data show CDR1 as MNHEY and CDR2 as SMNVEV (reference sequence). The CDR3 loop reads CATRLHPSYEQYF. In DNA, the CDR3 is TGTGCCACACGACTCCACCCCTCCTACGAGCAGTACTTC.

This clone turned up a few times. The V call is TRBV28, the J call TRBJ1-4; D is ambiguous. Trimming shortened V by 3 bases and J by 7 bases, and 3 bases separated the two germline ends. Germline CDR1 is MDHEN and CDR2 is SYDVKM. The CDR3 is 11 residues long. The CDR3 loop is CASSFREKLFF. In DNA, the CDR3 is TGTGCCAGCAGTTTCCGTGAAAAACTGTTTTTT.

The rearrangement uses TRBV7-8 and TRBJ1-3; 7 bases match TRBD1. Trimming took 5 bases from V and 3 from J; bases not matched to a gene: 7. The CDR3 extends over 15 amino acids. Per germline, CDR1 SGHVS and CDR2 FQNEAQ. The CDR3 is CASSRGQALGNTIYF. The CDR3 DNA follows: TGTGCCAGCAGCCGAGGACAGGCCCTTGGAAACACCATATATTTT.

The rearrangement links TRBV10-3 to TRBJ1-5; no definite D call. The CDR3 sequence is 15 residues long. Trimming left V 0 bases short and J 4 bases short, with 10 bases between. The V gene's germline CDR1 is ENHRY and CDR2 SYGVKD. The CDR3 sequence: CAISESGGVNQPQHF. The DNA for the CDR3 is TGTGCCATCAGTGAGTCTGGAGGTGTTAATCAGCCCCAGCATTTT.

The chain combines TRBV5-1 with TRBJ2-3; D ambiguous. With 4 bases removed from V and 0 bases from J, the gap between germline ends came to 9 bases. This CDR3 region has 14 residues. Germline V lookup: CDR1 SGHRS, CDR2 YFSETQ. The CDR3 DNA sequence: TGCGCCAGCAGCCTAGAGAGGAGCACAGATACGCAGTATTTT. Amino acids: CASSLERSTDTQYF.

In its sample, this clone was seen a few times. J is TRBJ1-2 and V is TRBV6-5; the D is unclear. The germline V and J ends were trimmed by 0 bases and 5 bases, with 7 bases remaining between them. The CDR3 has 13 residues. Germline CDR1 and CDR2: MNHEY and SVGAGI. CDR3 residues: CASSYSRQYGYTF. CDR3 nucleotide sequence: TGTGCCAGCAGTTACTCGCGGCAGTATGGCTACACCTTC.

This sequence joins TRBV18 and TRBJ2-7, with a possible D match to TRBD2 (6 bases). This CDR3 has 13 residues. Per the germline V gene, CDR1 is KGHSH and CDR2 is LQKENI. V lost 6 bases, J lost 4 bases, and 13 bases lay in between. CDR3 sequence: CASSAPGEYEQYF. The CDR3 DNA reads as TGTGCCAGCTCGGCCCCGGGGGAGTACGAGCAGTACTTC.

This chain joins TRBV5-1 and TRBJ1-1, with 9 bases aligning to TRBD1. Germline V gene data show CDR1 as SGHRS and CDR2 as YFSETQ. Trimming cost V 0 bases and J 5 bases; bases outside gene matches: 5. The CDR3 consists of 15 residues. The CDR3 sequence: CASSLEGQGGTEAFF. CDR3 in DNA: TGCGCCAGCAGCTTGGAGGGACAGGGTGGGACTGAAGCTTTCTTT.

The genes are TRBV12-3 or TRBV12-4 and TRBJ1-2; 7 nucleotides match TRBD1. After removal of 7 bases from V and 1 base from J, the junction contained 3 bases not matched to a gene. CDR3 length: 13 amino acids. The CDR3 DNA follows: TGTGCCAGCACCCGACAGGGTAACTATGGCTACACCTTC. Encoded protein: CASTRQGNYGYTF.